The 10 T cell receptor beta chains presented below share a single source sample, sequenced in a study of radiation and T cells in renal cell carcinoma. The method was immunoSEQ multiplex PCR; TCRdb's version includes in-frame clones alone and lacks a portion of them. The sample contains approximately 110,000 clones, approximately 82% of which appear only once. Time point: baseline pretreatment blood. Stated treatment: 15 Gy SBRT to primary tumor, nephrectomy 4 weeks later. The input for sequencing was blood, taken from a patient whose treatment included radiotherapy and nephrectomy. The source of these receptors is an older woman with renal cell carcinoma.

This clone was detected only a few times. V and J are TRBV29-1 and TRBJ1-1; TRBD1 matches at 8 bases. Germline V gene lookup returns CDR1 SQVTM and CDR2 ANQGSEA. The CDR3 contains 13 residues. J gave up 0 bases and V 6 bases, and 3 bases lay outside the gene matches. The CDR3 coding sequence is TGCAGCGTCGGACAGGGTGTGAACACTGAAGCTTTCTTT. Translation gives CSVGQGVNTEAFF.

This rearrangement joins TRBV2 to TRBJ1-3, with D perhaps matching TRBD1 (6 bases). V lost 7 bases and J lost 0, with 10 bases in between. Germline values: CDR1 SNHLY, CDR2 FYNNEI. The CDR3 is 14 residues long. DNA for the CDR3: TGTGCCAGCATGGGGGCCTTCTCTGGAAACACCATATATTTT. Protein sequence: CASMGAFSGNTIYF.

This chain uses TRBV4-1 with TRBJ2-7; maybe TRBD1 (5 bases). V lost 1 base and J lost 0, with 10 bases in between. The CDR3 sequence is 15 residues long. CDR1 and CDR2 from the germline V gene are MGHRA and YSYEKL. The CDR3 here is CASSQVQGNSYEQYF. The CDR3 bases are TGCGCCAGCAGCCAAGTCCAGGGCAACTCCTACGAGCAGTACTTC.

The V and J genes are TRBV28 and TRBJ1-5; no clear D gene. The CDR3 length is 11 residues. CDR1 MDHEN and CDR2 SYDVKM come from the germline V gene. Trimming pared 4 bases from V and 10 bases from J, leaving 8 bases between. Here the CDR3 reads CASSSVGPQHF. As DNA, the CDR3 is TGTGCCAGCAGTTCGGTGGGCCCCCAGCATTTT. Variable domain in full (rest from reference TRBV28 and TRBJ1-5): DVKVTQSSRYLVKRTGEKVFLECVQDMDHENMFWYRQDPGLGLRLIYFSYDVKMKEKGDIPEGYSVSREKKERFSLILESASTNQTSMYLCASSSVGPQHFGDGTRLSIL.

J is TRBJ2-7 and V is TRBV18; no clear D. The CDR3 runs 12 residues. Between the trimmed V and J ends, which lost 3 bases and 10 bases, there was a span of 13 bases. Germline loops: CDR1 KGHSH, CDR2 LQKENI. The CDR3 sequence is CASSPEYSRQYF. CDR3 sequence (DNA): TGTGCCAGCTCACCCGAATATTCCCGCCAGTACTTC.

The rearrangement links TRBV5-4 to TRBJ1-5; D gene unclear. The germline V and J ends were trimmed by 0 bases and 5 bases, with 12 bases remaining between them. Germline V gives CDR1 SGHNT, CDR2 YYREEE (reference sequence). CDR3 size: 15 residues. The CDR3 coding sequence is TGTGCCAGCAGCTTGGACGGGTTGCCGGATCAGCCCCAGCATTTT. This gives the protein CASSLDGLPDQPQHF.

The chain is built from TRBV7-9 and TRBJ1-1; D perhaps matches TRBD1 (5 bases). Trimming removed 2 bases from V and 7 bases from J, with 11 bases in between. The germline V gene encodes CDR1 SEHNR and CDR2 FQNEAQ (reference sequence). This CDR3 has 13 amino acids. CDR3 in DNA: TGTGCCAGCAGCTTATTCGGGGGAAATGAAGCTTTCTTT. Protein sequence: CASSLFGGNEAFF. Full variable domain (missing parts from reference TRBV7-9 and TRBJ1-1): DTGVSQNPRHKITKRGQNVTFRCDPISEHNRLYWYRQTLGQGPEFLTYFQNEAQLEKSRLLSDRFSAERPKGSFSTLEIQRTEQGDSAMYLCASSLFGGNEAFFGQGTRLTVV.

The chain recombines TRBV5-1 with TRBJ1-1, with D hard to call. Germline V CDR1 and CDR2: SGHRS, YFSETQ. Trimming shortened V by 0 bases and J by 6 bases, and 9 bases separated the two germline ends. The CDR3 has 13 amino acids. In nucleotides, the CDR3 is TGCGCCAGCAGCTTGGCTAGGGCGGCTGAAGCTTTCTTT. Its translation: CASSLARAAEAFF.

This clone was seen a few times. The J gene is TRBJ1-1, the V gene TRBV2; D is unclear. Germline V gene sequence: CDR1 SNHLY, CDR2 FYNNEI. This CDR3 has 12 residues. The V gene lost 8 bases and the J gene lost 2 bases, with 9 bases spanning the gap. DNA for the CDR3: TGTGCCAGCGGGAGGGTAAACACTGAAGCTTTCTTT. Translated, it gives CASGRVNTEAFF.

The chain employs TRBV10-3 and TRBJ2-2; a possible D gene is TRBD1 (6 bases). CDR1 ENHRY and CDR2 SYGVKD come from the germline V gene. The CDR3 is 15 amino acids. V lost 1 base and J 3 bases, leaving 9 bases between the germline ends. The CDR3 coding sequence is TGTGCCATCAGTGAGTACAGGGCCCACACCGGGGAGCTGTTTTTT. Residues: CAISEYRAHTGELFF.